This passage covers 25 T cell receptor beta chains from one sample sequenced in a study of CD8+ T cells in alopecia areata. Extracted RNA was reverse transcribed, and the resulting cDNA served as sequencing template. Here immunoSEQ multiplex PCR was the method, and the copy in TCRdb shows in-frame clones only, minus some. The sample holds fewer than 2,000 clones, and no clone turns up only once. The source material was skin. These receptors all stem from a C3H/HeJ mouse with alopecia areata. Strain haplotype (MHC): H2-k.

This clone is medium-sized. These gene names are mouse names. The read stops 4 residues short of the end of the CDR3; the missing end is completed from the germline J gene. The gene calls are TRBV13-2 and TRBJ1-2; D possibly corresponds to TRBD1 (5 bases). Germline V gene lookup returns CDR1 NNHNN and CDR2 SYGAGS (reference sequence). The CDR3 has 12 residues. V was cut by 2 bases and J by 4 bases, with 6 bases left in between. CDR3 bases read: TGTGCCAGCGGTGAGACAGCCTCC. Its translation: CASGETAS. Given in full, the CDR3 is CASGETASDYTF.

This clone came up a few times. Mouse germline and gene names are used. The CDR3 is cut off 4 residues early in the read; its end comes from the germline J gene. The chain employs TRBV13-3 and TRBJ1-1; D is perhaps TRBD1 (5 bases). Germline assignment: CDR1 NNHDY and CDR2 SYVADS. Trimming cost V 0 bases and J 3 bases, with 9 bases left between them. The CDR3 extends over 14 amino acids. The CDR3 DNA, read in part, is TGTGCCAGCAGTGATGACAAAGGGGACACA. Its protein is CASSDDKGDT. The complete CDR3 reads CASSDDKGDTEVFF.

This clone was found many times. These gene names are mouse names. The part of the CDR3 DNA that was read is TGTGCCAGCAGCCAGGGCCAGGAGGGTGCAGAA. Translating gives CASSQGQEGAE. The entire CDR3 reads CASSQGQEGAETLYF. The chain employs TRBV5 and TRBJ2-3, with D hard to call. Sequencing ends 4 residues short of the CDR3 end; the germline J gene provides the rest. Germline CDR1 LGHNA, CDR2 YNLKQL (reference sequence). The germline V and J ends were trimmed by 3 bases and 1 base, with 11 bases remaining between them. The CDR3 has 15 amino acids.

To note about this clone: Germline and genes here are mouse. Read sequence stops 4 residues before the CDR3 end, and the germline J gene provides the missing end. The V gene is TRBV19, the J gene TRBJ1-1, with D perhaps TRBD1 (5 bases). The CDR3 covers 14 residues. Germline values: CDR1 FNHDT, CDR2 SITEND (reference sequence). The CDR3 DNA, read in part, is TGTGCCAGCAGTGAGGGACTGGGGGGGAGA. As protein: CASSEGLGGR. The full CDR3 is CASSEGLGGREVFF. Supplemented by reference TRBV19 and TRBJ1-1, the full variable domain reads GGIITQTPKFLIGQEGQKLTLKCQQNFNHDTMYWYRQDSGKGLRLIYYSITENDLQKGDLSEGYDASREKKSSFSLTVTSAQKNEMAVFLCASSEGLGGREVFFGKGTRLTVV.

For this clone: Mouse germline and gene names are used. The CDR3 is cut off 4 residues early in the read; its end comes from the germline J gene. The chain uses TRBV19 and TRBJ2-4, with TRBD2 identical over 11 bases. This CDR3 comprises 16 residues. CDR1 and CDR2 (germline): FNHDT, SITEND (reference sequence). The V and J ends lost 5 bases and 0 bases, in that order; junction bases with no gene match: 5. Here the CDR3 reads CASRRDWGPSQNTLYF. The part of the CDR3 DNA that was read is TGTGCCAGCAGACGGGACTGGGGGCCTAGTCAAAAC.

This clone was counted ten times or more. Gene labels here are mouse ones. The read ends 4 residues shy of where the CDR3 ends; the end is completed using the germline J gene. The chain has TRBV1 and TRBJ2-2; 9 bases are shared with TRBD2. The J segment lost 4 bases and the V segment lost 1 base, leaving 1 base of the junction unmatched. Per germline, CDR1 NSQYPW and CDR2 LRSPGD (reference sequence). This CDR3 is built from 15 residues. The part of the CDR3 DNA that was read is TGCACCTGCAGTGCAGCTGGGGGGGTCACCGGG. Protein sequence: CTCSAAGGVTG. The entire CDR3 protein is CTCSAAGGVTGQLYF.

Concerning this clone itself: Germline and genes here are mouse. The observed sequence ends 3 residues before the CDR3 terminus, with the missing tail filled in from the germline J gene. The J gene is TRBJ1-6, the V gene TRBV19, with D perhaps TRBD1 (5 bases). TRBJ1-6 qualifies as an ORF whose function is uncertain. The CDR3 consists of 14 residues. Deletions cut 2 bases from V and 3 bases from J, with 6 bases between. The germline CDR1 and CDR2 sequences are FNHDT and SITEND (reference sequence). The sequenced CDR3 bases are TGTGCCAGCAGTATGGGGGGCTATAATTCGCCC. It translates to CASSMGGYNSP. The whole CDR3 protein is CASSMGGYNSPLYF.

This clone was seen many times. The germline and genes are mouse ones. The read ends 4 residues early relative to the CDR3; the germline J gene fills the gap. This chain connects TRBV13-1 to TRBJ2-2, with 10 bases fitting TRBD2. The CDR3 has 18 amino acids. The junction had 5 bases not matched to a gene; V was cut back by 0 bases and J by 0 bases. Germline lookup yields CDR1 NSHNY and CDR2 SYGAGN. This CDR3 is CASSDASDWGANTGQLYF. The part of the CDR3 DNA that was read is TGTGCCAGCAGTGATGCCTCCGACTGGGGGGCAAACACCGGG.

By share, this clone counts as large (0.1 to 1%). The genes and germline here are from mouse. The sequenced CDR3 bases are TGCACCTGCAGTGCACCCCGGGGGGCCTCCTAT. Protein product: CTCSAPRGASY. The CDR3 as a whole reads CTCSAPRGASYEQYF. The V and J genes are TRBV1 and TRBJ2-7, with a weak D call TRBD2 (7 bases). Read coverage stops 4 residues before the CDR3 terminus; the germline J gene supplies the remainder. Trimming stripped 2 bases from V and 0 bases from J, with 11 bases between. Germline values: CDR1 NSQYPW, CDR2 LRSPGD (reference sequence). This CDR3 region has 15 residues. Using reference TRBV1 and TRBJ2-7 for the parts outside the CDR3, the full variable domain is VTLLEQNPRWRLVPRGQAVNLRCILKNSQYPWMSWYQQDLQKQLQWLFTLRSPGDKEVKSLPGADYLATRVTDTELRLQVANMSQGRTLYCTCSAPRGASYEQYFGPGTRLTVL.

This clone was counted only a few times. Gene names are the mouse ones. Coverage ceases 4 residues before the CDR3 finishes, and the germline J gene fills in the end. This chain links TRBV13-2 with TRBJ2-1; TRBD2 matches at 12 bases. The junction had 3 bases not matched to a gene; V was cut back by 5 bases and J by 6 bases. Germline V gives CDR1 NNHNN, CDR2 SYGAGS (reference sequence). The CDR3 consists of 14 residues. CDR3 DNA, as far as it was read: TGTGCCAGCGGGACTGGGGGGGCGCTTGCT. Its translation: CASGTGGALA. The complete CDR3 reads CASGTGGALAEQFF.

This clone was detected many times. Mouse gene names and germline throughout. The CDR3 end is not reached by the read, which stops 4 residues before it; the germline J gene fills it in. The V and J genes are TRBV13-1 and TRBJ2-2; 14 nucleotides align to TRBD2. Losses at the gene ends were 2 bases for V and 1 base for J; bases not matched to a gene: 1. The CDR3 spans 17 residues. Germline V gene sequence: CDR1 NSHNY, CDR2 SYGAGN. The covered CDR3 bases are TGTGCCAGCAGTGAGGGACTGGGGGGGCGAAACACCGGG. Amino acid sequence: CASSEGLGGRNTG. The whole CDR3 protein is CASSEGLGGRNTGQLYF.

To note about this clone: Gene names are the mouse ones. The read stops 4 residues short of the end of the CDR3; the missing end is completed from the germline J gene. The J gene is TRBJ1-2, the V gene TRBV13-3; D possibly corresponds to TRBD1 (5 bases). Per the germline V gene, CDR1 is NNHDY and CDR2 is SYVADS. V lost 2 bases, J lost 3 bases, and 8 bases lay in between. The CDR3 runs to 13 residues. The CDR3 here is CASSEGRDSDYTF. CDR3 DNA (partial): TGTGCCAGCAGTGAGGGCAGGGACTCC.

This clone was found many times. Genes and germline come from the mouse. The observed sequence ends 4 residues before the CDR3 terminus, with the missing tail filled in from the germline J gene. The chain links TRBV14 to TRBJ2-2; 8 nucleotides match TRBD1. This CDR3 has 14 residues. The V and J ends lost 4 bases and 3 bases, in that order; junction bases with no gene match: 2. The germline CDR1 and CDR2 sequences are SGHDT and FRDEAV. CDR3 residues: CASSLTGDTGQLYF. The sequenced CDR3 bases are TGTGCCAGCAGTCTGACAGGGGACACCGGG.

This clone has at least ten counts. The genes are named according to mouse. The read comes to an end 4 residues before the CDR3 does, leaving the germline J gene to fill in the end. This chain links TRBV13-2 with TRBJ2-7, with TRBD1 matching over 7 bases. The V segment lost 0 bases and the J segment 0 bases; nucleotides outside the gene matches: 3. The CDR3 runs to 15 residues. The V gene's germline CDR1 is NNHNN and CDR2 SYGAGS (reference sequence). Partial CDR3 DNA: TGTGCCAGCGGTGATGCACCAGGGGGCTCCTAT. Translating gives CASGDAPGGSY. The complete CDR3 protein is CASGDAPGGSYEQYF.

Many counts were recorded for this clone. Mouse gene names and germline throughout. Sequencing ends 4 residues short of the CDR3 end; the germline J gene provides the rest. This chain connects TRBV19 to TRBJ2-7; the D gene is possibly TRBD1 (7 bases). The CDR3 covers 13 residues. Germline V gene data show CDR1 as FNHDT and CDR2 as SITEND (reference sequence). The covered CDR3 bases are TGTGCCAGCAGTATGGCAGGGGGGTAT. It specifies CASSMAGGY. The CDR3 as a whole reads CASSMAGGYEQYF.

By share of the sample, this clone is medium-sized. Mouse names are used for the genes. The sequenced fragment ends 4 residues before the CDR3 boundary, so the rest is inferred from the germline J gene. The chain is built from TRBV12-2 and TRBJ1-2, with 11 bases lining up with TRBD1. Per the germline V gene, CDR1 is SGHLS and CDR2 is HYDKME. The CDR3 is 15 residues long. J gave up 0 bases and V 4 bases, and 3 bases lay outside the gene matches. The DNA read from the CDR3 is TGTGCCAGCTCCCGGGGACAGGGGGCAAACTCC. Its translation: CASSRGQGANS. The entire CDR3 protein is CASSRGQGANSDYTF.

Comment on this clone: Gene names and germline match the mouse. With the read ending 4 residues before the CDR3 end, the germline J gene is used to fill in that end. The chain joins TRBV13-2 to TRBJ1-1; 10 bases are a match to TRBD1. The CDR3 length is 15 residues. The junction had 3 bases not matched to a gene; V was cut back by 0 bases and J by 4 bases. Germline V lookup: CDR1 NNHNN, CDR2 SYGAGS (reference sequence). The CDR3 DNA, read in part, is TGTGCCAGCGGTGATGCAGGACAGGGGGGCACA. Translation: CASGDAGQGGT. The whole CDR3 reads CASGDAGQGGTEVFF.

There are a few counts of this clone. Here the gene names and germline are mouse. Sequencing ends 4 residues short of the CDR3 end; the germline J gene provides the rest. This chain connects TRBV13-2 to TRBJ2-1; D perhaps matches TRBD1 (6 bases). The germline CDR1 and CDR2 sequences are NNHNN and SYGAGS (reference sequence). Trimming took 2 bases from V and 4 from J, leaving 7 bases between them. CDR3 length: 13 amino acids. CDR3 sequence reads: CASGEGTYAEQFF. CDR3 DNA (partial): TGTGCCAGCGGTGAGGGGACATATGCT.

This clone was found many times. Mouse gene names apply. The covered CDR3 bases are TGTGCCAGCAGCCAAGCAGGGCACCAAGAC. Translated, it gives CASSQAGHQD. The full CDR3 is CASSQAGHQDTQYF. The chain joins TRBV5 to TRBJ2-5; maybe TRBD1 (5 bases). Read data end 4 residues before the CDR3 end; the end is taken from the germline J gene. Trimming took 1 base from V and 1 from J, leaving 6 bases between them. The CDR3 extends over 14 amino acids. Germline CDR1 LGHNA, CDR2 YNLKQL (reference sequence).

By proportion, this clone is medium-sized (0.01 to 0.1%). The gene names given are mouse names. The CDR3 end is not reached by the read, which stops 4 residues before it; the germline J gene fills it in. The chain couples TRBV13-3 to TRBJ2-5, with 7 bases lining up with TRBD2. The V gene's germline CDR1 is NNHDY and CDR2 SYVADS. V was clipped by 4 bases and J by 3 bases; unmatched bases: 8. The CDR3 is 15 residues long. The covered CDR3 bases are TGTGCCAGCAGTCCCTATCGACTGGGACAAGAC. Translated, it gives CASSPYRLGQD. The complete CDR3 reads CASSPYRLGQDTQYF. Combining the CDR3 with reference TRBV13-3 and TRBJ2-5 gives the whole variable domain EAAVTQSPRSKVAVTGGKVTLSCHQTNNHDYMYWYRQDTGHGLRLIHYSYVADSTEKGDIPDGYKASRPSQENFSLILELASLSQTAVYFCASSPYRLGQDTQYFGPGTRLLVL.

This clone has just a few counts. Gene names denote mouse genes. The missing CDR3 end, 4 residues past where the read stops, is filled in from the germline J gene. The chain uses TRBV19 and TRBJ2-4, with D possibly TRBD1 on 5 matching bases. Deletions cut 4 bases from V and 0 bases from J, with 9 bases between. The CDR3 spans 14 residues. Germline values: CDR1 FNHDT, CDR2 SITEND (reference sequence). The CDR3 bases that were read are TGTGCCAGCAGTCTTGACAGTAGTCAAAAC. Amino acid sequence: CASSLDSSQN. The whole CDR3 region reads CASSLDSSQNTLYF.

This clone was found many times. Genes and germline come from the mouse. CDR3 bases read: TGTGCCAGCAGGGCCGACAGGGGGCAGGGCACCGGG. Translating it yields CASRADRGQGTG. The entire CDR3 protein is CASRADRGQGTGQLYF. This chain connects TRBV13-3 to TRBJ2-2; 10 nucleotides align to TRBD1. The CDR3 end falls 4 residues outside the read, so it is completed with the germline J gene. V lost 5 bases and J lost 4; bases outside the gene matches: 8. Germline-derived CDR1 and CDR2 are NNHDY and SYVADS. The CDR3 spans 16 residues.

By frequency in the sample, this clone is medium-sized. Mouse names are used for the genes. The read comes to an end 3 residues before the CDR3 does, leaving the germline J gene to fill in the end. The V gene is TRBV5, the J gene TRBJ1-6, with no clear D. TRBJ1-6 is treated as an ORF (open reading frame) with a function not yet certain. The CDR3 contains 13 residues. Germline CDR1 and CDR2: LGHNA and YNLKQL (reference sequence). Trimming pared 1 base from V and 2 bases from J, leaving 0 bases between. CDR3 region: CASSQAYNSPLYF. The part of the CDR3 DNA that was read is TGTGCCAGCAGCCAAGCCTATAATTCGCCC.

This clone was detected many times. Here the gene names and germline are mouse. From the germline J gene comes the end of the CDR3, since the read stops 4 residues before it. V gene TRBV31 combines with J gene TRBJ2-2; TRBD2 agrees at 11 bases. The CDR3 loop spans 13 amino acids. CDR1 and CDR2 (germline): GKSSPN, SITVG. Germline trimming cut 5 bases from V and 6 bases from J; bases unmatched to any gene: 2. CDR3 sequence: CAWGLGGPGQLYF. The covered CDR3 bases are TGTGCCTGGGGACTGGGGGGCCCCGGG.

This clone has a handful of counts. Genes and germline come from the mouse. The read terminates 4 residues ahead of where the CDR3 ends, so the germline J gene completes it. Other DNA sequences in this specimen translate into the identical CDR3. The chain is built from TRBV31 and TRBJ1-2; 9 bases map to TRBD1. The length of the CDR3 is 14 residues. Germline V CDR1 and CDR2: GKSSPN, SITVG. The ends lost 3 bases at V and 0 bases at J; junction bases unmatched: 2. CDR3 sequence reads: CAWSRDRANSDYTF. The CDR3 DNA, read in part, is TGTGCCTGGAGCAGGGACAGGGCAAACTCC.